Listed below are T cell receptor beta chains from one sample, sequenced in a study of T cell responses to AZD1222 COVID-19 vaccine. Assay used: immunoSEQ multiplex PCR; TCRdb lists only in-frame clones, some missing. The data hold 130,000 or so clones, with approximately 95% observed a single time. The sample in question was peripheral blood, obtained on day 0 of MenACWY control vaccination. These receptor sequences come from an adult in good health. CDR3s include the opening cysteine and the closing phenylalanine or tryptophan. The D gene is left open where the match is weak. A clone size is listed for some rows: how often the clone was seen (once, few, many), or a class if it is expanded.

j_gene | v_gene | d_gene | abundance | CDR3aa | CDR3nt
TRBJ1-4 | TRBV4-1 | TRBD1 | - | CASSHPGTGNEKLFF | TGCGCCAGCAGCCACCCCGGGACAGGGAATGAAAAACTGTTTTTT
TRBJ2-5 | TRBV5-1 | - | - | CASSLRGQETQYF | TGCGCCAGCAGCTTGCGGGGACAAGAGACCCAGTACTTC
TRBJ1-3 | TRBV13 | - | - | CASSLRARENTIYF | TGTGCCAGCAGCTTAAGGGCACGCGAAAACACCATATATTTT
TRBJ2-1 | TRBV24-1 | - | few | CATSEGRVGNEQFF | TGTGCCACCAGTGAGGGCAGGGTTGGGAATGAGCAGTTCTTC
TRBJ2-5 | TRBV5-4 | - | - | CASSSLGGQETQYF | TGTGCCAGCAGCTCGTTAGGGGGGCAAGAGACCCAGTACTTC
TRBJ1-2 | TRBV7-2 | - | - | CASAPGRINYGYTF | TGTGCCAGCGCACCGGGACGTATAAACTATGGCTACACCTTC
TRBJ1-2 | TRBV27 | - | - | CASSPTGTSYGYTF | TGTGCCAGCAGTCCGACCGGGACAAGTTATGGCTACACCTTC
TRBJ1-6 | TRBV11-2 | - | - | CASSSLTLKGLHF | TGTGCCAGCAGCTCACTTACCCTTAAGGGTCTCCACTTT
TRBJ1-1 | TRBV11-3 | - | - | CASSLLVNTEAFF | TGTGCCAGCAGCTTACTCGTGAACACTGAAGCTTTCTTT
TRBJ1-2 | TRBV24-1 | TRBD1 | - | CATSGREGQGLGYTF | TGTGCCACCAGTGGCCGAGAGGGACAGGGGCTCGGCTACACCTTC
TRBJ1-2 | TRBV13 | - | - | CASSLSANYGYTF | TGTGCCAGCAGCTTATCAGCTAACTATGGCTACACCTTC
TRBJ1-6 | TRBV3-1/TRBV3-2 | - | many | CASSQDLSYNSPLHF | TGTGCCAGCAGCCAAGACCTCTCCTATAATTCACCCCTCCACTTT
TRBJ2-6 | TRBV7-8 | TRBD2 | - | CASRQRLAGALSGANVLTF | TGTGCCAGCAGACAAAGACTAGCGGGGGCTCTATCTGGGGCCAACGTCCTGACTTTC
TRBJ1-6 | TRBV27 | - | - | CASSPRGNSPLHF | TGTGCCAGCAGCCCACGCGGGAATTCACCCCTCCACTTT
TRBJ1-1 | TRBV27 | - | - | CASSLSPKMNTEAFF | TGTGCCAGCAGTTTATCCCCCAAAATGAACACTGAAGCTTTCTTT
TRBJ1-1 | TRBV2 | - | - | CASSGFAGEAFF | TGTGCCAGCAGTGGTTTCGCGGGTGAAGCTTTCTTT
TRBJ1-6 | TRBV7-2 | - | - | CASRGGQYLSPLHF | TGTGCCAGCAGGGGAGGACAGTATCTATCACCCCTCCACTTT
TRBJ2-7 | TRBV28 | - | - | CASRSSSVPLSYEQYF | TGTGCCAGCAGAAGTAGTAGCGTCCCACTCTCCTACGAGCAGTACTTC
TRBJ1-5 | TRBV7-2 | - | - | CASSLGGRASNQPQHF | TGTGCCAGCAGCTTAGGCGGTAGGGCTAGCAATCAGCCCCAGCATTTT
TRBJ2-1 | TRBV5-5 | - | - | CASSLGPDNEQFF | TGTGCCAGCAGCTTGGGACCGGACAATGAGCAGTTCTTC
TRBJ1-4 | TRBV19 | TRBD1 | - | CASSIERGLPGQGRLFF | TGTGCCAGTAGTATAGAGAGGGGCCTCCCGGGACAGGGTCGGCTGTTTTTT
TRBJ2-1 | TRBV18 | TRBD2 | - | CASSPFWGGEQFF | TGTGCCAGCTCACCATTTTGGGGGGGTGAGCAGTTCTTC
TRBJ1-1 | TRBV7-2 | - | - | CASSFLKDSTEAFF | TGTGCCAGCAGCTTCCTCAAGGACAGCACTGAAGCTTTCTTT
TRBJ1-5 | TRBV19 | TRBD1 | - | CASSSHRDRVFQPQHF | TGTGCCAGTAGTAGTCACCGGGACAGGGTATTTCAGCCCCAGCATTTT
TRBJ2-7 | TRBV6-5 | - | - | CASIVGIYEQYF | TGTGCCAGCATTGTAGGAATTTACGAGCAGTACTTC
TRBJ1-1 | TRBV4-3 | - | - | CASSPKPGRNEAFF | TGCGCCAGCAGCCCTAAACCCGGACGGAATGAAGCTTTCTTT
TRBJ1-1 | TRBV7-9 | - | - | CASSPWAPDIEAFF | TGTGCCAGCAGCCCTTGGGCCCCCGACATTGAAGCTTTCTTT
TRBJ2-1 | TRBV4-3 | - | - | CASSDRFGGPYNEQFF | TGCGCCAGCAGCGACAGGTTTGGGGGGCCCTACAATGAGCAGTTCTTC
TRBJ1-2 | TRBV5-1 | - | - | CASSLVGPHPQEDGYTF | TGCGCCAGCAGCTTGGTAGGGCCTCACCCTCAAGAGGATGGCTACACCTTC
TRBJ1-1 | TRBV5-1 | - | - | CASSGGSEAFF | TGCGCCAGCAGCGGGGGGTCTGAAGCTTTCTTT
TRBJ2-2 | TRBV7-6 | TRBD1 | - | CASSARTGVTAGELFF | TGTGCCAGTAGTGCCCGGACAGGGGTGACCGCCGGGGAGCTGTTTTTT
TRBJ2-5 | TRBV6-5 | TRBD2 | - | CASKTGGETQYF | TGTGCCAGCAAAACGGGAGGGGAGACCCAGTACTTC
TRBJ2-1 | TRBV7-2 | TRBD2 | - | CASSTSGNPYNEQFF | TGTGCCAGCAGCACCAGCGGGAACCCCTACAATGAGCAGTTCTTC
TRBJ2-3 | TRBV2 | TRBD2 | - | CASIRAGGFTDTQYF | TGTGCCAGCATCCGCGCGGGAGGGTTCACAGATACGCAGTATTTT
TRBJ2-1 | TRBV12-2 | - | - | CASRLELGRPGSYNEQFF | TGTGCAAGTCGCTTAGAGTTGGGCCGCCCTGGGTCCTACAATGAGCAGTTCTTC
TRBJ2-7 | TRBV7-9 | - | - | CASSLAGEQYF | TGTGCCAGCAGCTTAGCGGGCGAGCAGTACTTC
TRBJ1-2 | TRBV6-6 | - | - | CASSYLQGRDYGYTF | TGTGCCAGCAGTTATTTGCAGGGACGAGACTATGGCTACACCTTC
TRBJ1-2 | TRBV7-2 | - | - | CASSTRDKQAGGYTF | TGTGCCAGCAGCACTCGGGACAAGCAAGCGGGGGGCTACACCTTC
TRBJ1-2 | TRBV3-1/TRBV3-2 | - | once | CASSQLAKYGYTF | TGTGCCAGCAGCCAGCTGGCGAAATATGGCTACACCTTC